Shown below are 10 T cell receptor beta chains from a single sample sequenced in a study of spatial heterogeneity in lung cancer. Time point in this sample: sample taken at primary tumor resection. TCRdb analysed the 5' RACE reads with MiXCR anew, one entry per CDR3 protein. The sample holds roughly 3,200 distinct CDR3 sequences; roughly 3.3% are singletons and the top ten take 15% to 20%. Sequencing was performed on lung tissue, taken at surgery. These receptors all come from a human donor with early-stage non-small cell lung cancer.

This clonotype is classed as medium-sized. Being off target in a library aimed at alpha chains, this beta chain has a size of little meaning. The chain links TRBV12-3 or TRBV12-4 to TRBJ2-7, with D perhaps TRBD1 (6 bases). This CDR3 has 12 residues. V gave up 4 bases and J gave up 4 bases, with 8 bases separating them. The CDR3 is CASSSQGYEQYV. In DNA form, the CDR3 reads TGTGCCAGCAGTTCCCAGGGGTACGAGCAGTACGTC.

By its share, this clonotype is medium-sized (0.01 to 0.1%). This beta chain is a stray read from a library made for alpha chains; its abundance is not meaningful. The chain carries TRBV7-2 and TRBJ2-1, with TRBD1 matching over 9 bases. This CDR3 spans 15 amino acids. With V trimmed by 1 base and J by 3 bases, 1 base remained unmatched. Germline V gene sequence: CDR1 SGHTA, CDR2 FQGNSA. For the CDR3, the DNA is TGTGCCAGCAGCTTAGAGGGACAGGGCTACAATGAGCAGTTCTTC. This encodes CASSLEGQGYNEQFF.

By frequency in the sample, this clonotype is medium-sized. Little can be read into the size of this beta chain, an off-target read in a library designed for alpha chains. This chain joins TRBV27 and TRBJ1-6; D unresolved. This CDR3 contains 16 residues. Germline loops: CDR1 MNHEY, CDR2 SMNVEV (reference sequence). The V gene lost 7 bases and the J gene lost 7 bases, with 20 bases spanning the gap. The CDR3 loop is CASKSIWEQTNSPLHF. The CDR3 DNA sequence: TGTGCCAGCAAAAGTATTTGGGAACAGACCAATTCACCCCTCCACTTT.

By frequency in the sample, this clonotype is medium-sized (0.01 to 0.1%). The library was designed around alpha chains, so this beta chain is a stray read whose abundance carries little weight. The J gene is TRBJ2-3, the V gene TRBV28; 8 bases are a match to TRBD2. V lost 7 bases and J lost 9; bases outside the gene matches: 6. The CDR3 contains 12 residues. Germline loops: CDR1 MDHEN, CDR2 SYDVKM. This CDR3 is CASTPTGGTQYF. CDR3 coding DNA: TGTGCCAGCACCCCAACGGGGGGGACGCAGTATTTT. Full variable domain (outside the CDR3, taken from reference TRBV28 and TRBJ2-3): DVKVTQSSRYLVKRTGEKVFLECVQDMDHENMFWYRQDPGLGLRLIYFSYDVKMKEKGDIPEGYSVSREKKERFSLILESASTNQTSMYLCASTPTGGTQYFGPGTRLTVL.

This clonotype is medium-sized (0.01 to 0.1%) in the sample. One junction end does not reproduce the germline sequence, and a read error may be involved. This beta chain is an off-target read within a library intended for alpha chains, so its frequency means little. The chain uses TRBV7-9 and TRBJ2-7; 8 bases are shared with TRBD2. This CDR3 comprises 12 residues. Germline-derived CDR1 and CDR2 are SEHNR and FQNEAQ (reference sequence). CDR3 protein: CASSWSSGAPLF. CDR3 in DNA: TGTGCCAGCAGCTGGAGTAGCGGGGCGCCGCTCTTC.

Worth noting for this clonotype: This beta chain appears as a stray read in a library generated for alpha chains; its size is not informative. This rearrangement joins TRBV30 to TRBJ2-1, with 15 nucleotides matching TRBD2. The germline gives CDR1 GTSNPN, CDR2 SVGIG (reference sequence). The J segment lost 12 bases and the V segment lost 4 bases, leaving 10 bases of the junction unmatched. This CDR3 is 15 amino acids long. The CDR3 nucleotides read TGTGCCTGGACCCCCCGGACTAGCGGGGGGGCCGTGCAGTTCTTC. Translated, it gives CAWTPRTSGGAVQFF.

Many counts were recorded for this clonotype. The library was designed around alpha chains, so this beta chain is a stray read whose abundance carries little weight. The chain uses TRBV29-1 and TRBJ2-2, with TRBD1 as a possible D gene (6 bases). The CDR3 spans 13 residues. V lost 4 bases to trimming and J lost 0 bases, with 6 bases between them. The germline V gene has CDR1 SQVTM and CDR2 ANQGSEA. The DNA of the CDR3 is TGCAGCGTTGGACAGGCGAACACCGGGGAGCTGTTTTTT. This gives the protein CSVGQANTGELFF.

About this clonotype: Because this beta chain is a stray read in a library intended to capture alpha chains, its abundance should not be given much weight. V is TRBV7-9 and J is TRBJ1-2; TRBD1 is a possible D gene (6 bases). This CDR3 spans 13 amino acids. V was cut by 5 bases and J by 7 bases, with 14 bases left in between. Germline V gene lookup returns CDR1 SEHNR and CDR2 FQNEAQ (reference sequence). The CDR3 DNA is TGTGCCAGCAGCCTCAAGCTGGGGGCTGGCTACACCTTC. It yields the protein CASSLKLGAGYTF.

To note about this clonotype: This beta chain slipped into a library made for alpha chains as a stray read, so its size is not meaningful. CDR3 sequence reads: CASSLASPGSNQPQHF. CDR3 DNA sequence: TGTGCCAGCAGCTTGGCCTCCCCTGGGAGCAATCAGCCCCAGCATTTT. V and J are TRBV5-6 and TRBJ1-5, with D unresolved. The V gene lost 0 bases and the J gene lost 1 base, with 11 bases spanning the gap. Germline loops: CDR1 SGHDT, CDR2 YYEEEE. The CDR3 is 16 amino acids.

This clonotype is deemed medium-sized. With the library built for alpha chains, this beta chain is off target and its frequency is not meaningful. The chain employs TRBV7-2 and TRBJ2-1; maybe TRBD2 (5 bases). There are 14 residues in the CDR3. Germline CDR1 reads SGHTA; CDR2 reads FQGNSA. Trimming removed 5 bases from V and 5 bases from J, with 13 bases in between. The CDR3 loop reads CASSVRSGHNEQFF. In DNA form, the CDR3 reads TGTGCCAGCAGCGTCCGGAGCGGCCACAATGAGCAGTTCTTC.